This T cell receptor beta chain was recovered during a study of blood T cell repertoires in COVID-19. The table came from immunoSEQ multiplex PCR; TCRdb's copy has only in-frame clones and leaves some out. The sample shows 40,000 to 45,000 clones, 76% of them seen only once. This CDR3 region has 15 residues. Germline lookup yields CDR1 LGHDT and CDR2 YNNKEL (reference sequence). Deletions cut 7 bases from V and 1 base from J, with 16 bases between. Sequencing was done on a sample of peripheral blood. The TCR comes from a man aged 80 or over with acute or convalescent COVID-19. The chain combines TRBV3-1 (or the pseudogene TRBV3-2) with TRBJ1-1, with D unresolved. Here the CDR3 reads CASTPRYPGNTEAFF. CDR3 DNA: TGTGCCAGCACCCCACGGTACCCAGGGAACACTGAAGCTTTCTTT.